This T cell receptor (beta chain) was obtained from a study of T cells in localized non-small cell lung cancer. Overall study results and limits: Blood T cell density predicted longer survival; adjacent-lung clonality, shorter. Only one tumor region went through sequencing, so heterogeneity may still be there. Median detection of top 100 tumor clones in adjacent lung was 57 clones. T cell clonality was highest in uninvolved adjacent lung, above tumor.

TCRdb keeps only in-frame clones here, not all; method: immunoSEQ multiplex PCR. Seen here are over 25,000 clones, 91% observed once, and the top ten hold under 6.5%. Comment on this clone: Its specificity is unknown.

The CDR3 runs 13 residues. The germline V gene has CDR1 LNHDA and CDR2 SQIVND (reference sequence). The V end lost 5 bases, the J end lost 5 bases, and 11 bases lay between the germline ends. The chain employs TRBV19 and TRBJ2-3; D possibly corresponds to TRBD2 (5 bases). The source of this sequence is a man between 40 and 70 years old with stage II lung adenocarcinoma. The specimen was PBMCs, collected before any cancer treatment. The CDR3 nucleotides are TGTGCCAGTAGTGCCGGAGGCGTAGATACGCAGTATTTT. Protein: CASSAGGVDTQYF.